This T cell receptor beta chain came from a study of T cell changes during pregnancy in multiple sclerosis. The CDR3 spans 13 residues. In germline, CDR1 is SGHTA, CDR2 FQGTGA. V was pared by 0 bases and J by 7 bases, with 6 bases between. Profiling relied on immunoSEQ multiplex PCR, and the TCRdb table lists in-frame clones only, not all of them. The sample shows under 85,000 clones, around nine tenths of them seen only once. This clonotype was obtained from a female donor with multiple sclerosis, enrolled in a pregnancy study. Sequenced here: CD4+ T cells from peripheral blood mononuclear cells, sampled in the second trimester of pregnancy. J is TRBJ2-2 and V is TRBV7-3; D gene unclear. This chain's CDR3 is CASSLTRGGELFF. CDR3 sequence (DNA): TGTGCCAGCAGCTTAACCCGAGGCGGGGAGCTGTTTTTT.